One sample yielded the 28 T cell receptor beta chains listed below, sequenced in a study of T cell responses to AZD1222 COVID-19 vaccine. This table comes from immunoSEQ multiplex PCR, and its TCRdb copy is limited to in-frame clones, with some not included. Here the sample spans tens of thousands of clones, roughly 89% being singletons. The material was peripheral blood, obtained 28 days after the second AZD1222 dose. The receptors shown here come from an adult who received the AZD1222 COVID-19 vaccine.

The gene calls are TRBV6-5 and TRBJ1-2; maybe TRBD1 (6 bases). The V gene's germline CDR1 is MNHEY and CDR2 SVGAGI. Trimming took 6 bases from V and 4 from J, leaving 15 bases between them. This CDR3 has 14 residues. In DNA, the CDR3 is TGTGCCAGCAGCCCCCAACAGGGTCCCTATGGCTACACCTTC. It is translated as CASSPQQGPYGYTF.

V usage is TRBV6-5 and J usage is TRBJ2-6, with D unresolved. The CDR3 is 13 residues long. From germline, CDR1 is MNHEY and CDR2 SVGAGI. With 4 bases removed from V and 4 bases from J, the gap between germline ends came to 5 bases. The DNA of the CDR3 is TGTGCCAGCAGTTTTCTAGGGGCCAACGTCCTGACTTTC. Its protein product is CASSFLGANVLTF.

The chain combines TRBV18 with TRBJ2-1; 7 nucleotides match TRBD1. CDR1 and CDR2 (germline): KGHSH, LQKENI. The CDR3 covers 14 residues. The ends lost 3 bases at V and 5 bases at J; junction bases unmatched: 4. CDR3 nucleotide sequence: TGTGCCAGCTCACCCGGAACAGGGGACAATGAGCAGTTCTTC. Amino acid sequence: CASSPGTGDNEQFF.

In this sample, this clone turned up once. V gene TRBV19 combines with J gene TRBJ1-2, with unresolved D. Trimming took off 3 bases at V and 0 bases at J, with 8 bases between the two ends. CDR3 length: 14 residues. Germline V gene sequence: CDR1 LNHDA, CDR2 SQIVND (reference sequence). The CDR3 loop is CASSIAAPNYGYTF. The CDR3 DNA reads TGTGCCAGTAGTATCGCGGCTCCTAACTATGGCTACACCTTC.

This rearrangement joins TRBV9 to TRBJ2-7; no reliable D call. Germline loops: CDR1 SGDLS, CDR2 YYNGEE. Trimming took off 2 bases at V and 4 bases at J, with 13 bases between the two ends. The CDR3 covers 14 residues. This CDR3 reads CASSVLDGPYEQYF. In DNA form, the CDR3 reads TGTGCCAGCAGCGTCCTGGACGGACCTTACGAGCAGTACTTC.

This chain links TRBV6-5 with TRBJ2-7, with 8 bases fitting TRBD1. The J segment lost 3 bases and the V segment lost 5 bases, leaving 9 bases of the junction unmatched. This CDR3 has 15 residues. Germline V lookup: CDR1 MNHEY, CDR2 SVGAGI. CDR3 in amino acids: CASSRPGQVIYEQYF. DNA for the CDR3: TGTGCCAGCAGTAGGCCGGGACAGGTTATCTACGAGCAGTACTTC.

V and J are TRBV3-1 (or the pseudogene TRBV3-2) and TRBJ1-1, with D unresolved. Deletions cut 1 base from V and 3 bases from J, with 12 bases between. The V gene's germline CDR1 is LGHDT and CDR2 YNNKEL (reference sequence). The CDR3 covers 15 residues. In DNA form, the CDR3 reads TGTGCCAGCAGCCAAGTGGGAGTTGGGGACACTGAAGCTTTCTTT. The encoded protein is CASSQVGVGDTEAFF.

The gene calls are TRBV5-5 and TRBJ2-5; D unclear. Germline assignment: CDR1 SGHKS and CDR2 YYEKEE (reference sequence). The V end lost 2 bases, the J end lost 4 bases, and 12 bases lay between the germline ends. CDR3 length equals 14 residues. Written as DNA, the CDR3 is TGTGCCAGCAGCTTTAGTGGTGAGGCAGAGACCCAGTACTTC. It codes for CASSFSGEAETQYF.

The rearrangement uses TRBV11-3 and TRBJ1-1; D unclear. The germline V gene has CDR1 SGHNT and CDR2 YENEEA. V was clipped by 3 bases and J by 2 bases, with 4 bases between them. The CDR3 covers 12 residues. The CDR3 bases are TGTGCCAGCAGCTTCGGTAACACTGAAGCTTTCTTT. It translates to CASSFGNTEAFF.

The chain combines TRBV6-5 with TRBJ1-5; D uncertain. Looked up from germline, CDR1 is MNHEY and CDR2 is SVGAGI. The germline V and J ends were trimmed by 2 bases and 2 bases, with 13 bases remaining between them. This CDR3 is 16 amino acids long. CDR3 coding DNA: TGTGCCAGCAGTTACGGAAGGGTAGGCGGCAATCAGCCCCAGCATTTT. Translated, it gives CASSYGRVGGNQPQHF.

The V gene is TRBV6-4, the J gene TRBJ1-2; unclear D gene. Trimming stripped 3 bases from V and 1 base from J, with 12 bases between. This CDR3 spans 15 amino acids. Germline values: CDR1 MRHNA, CDR2 SNTAGT. CDR3: CASSEGIGGNYGYTF. The CDR3 nucleotides are TGTGCCAGCAGTGAAGGGATAGGCGGTAACTATGGCTACACCTTC.

The chain couples TRBV2 to TRBJ1-2; D gene uncertain. The V gene's germline CDR1 is SNHLY and CDR2 FYNNEI. The CDR3 runs 15 residues. V was clipped by 7 bases and J by 0 bases, with 15 bases between them. CDR3 in amino acids: CASIMVTDANYGYTF. In nucleotides, the CDR3 is TGTGCCAGCATCATGGTAACAGACGCTAACTATGGCTACACCTTC.

The V gene is TRBV19, the J gene TRBJ2-2, with 8 bases fitting TRBD1. The CDR3 is 15 amino acids. With V trimmed by 5 bases and J by 4 bases, 6 bases remained unmatched. Germline-derived CDR1 and CDR2 are LNHDA and SQIVND (reference sequence). This CDR3 reads CASSPSGQATGELFF. CDR3 coding DNA: TGTGCCAGTAGTCCGTCGGGACAGGCCACCGGGGAGCTGTTTTTT.

V and J are TRBV5-1 and TRBJ1-1; D is unclear. Germline assignment: CDR1 SGHRS and CDR2 YFSETQ. V shed 4 bases and J shed 7 bases, with 11 bases lying between them. This CDR3 is 12 amino acids long. This CDR3 is CASSPGRGEAFF. The CDR3 DNA reads TGCGCCAGCAGCCCAGGACGGGGTGAAGCTTTCTTT.

The gene calls are TRBV10-2 and TRBJ2-3, with unresolved D. V was shortened by 2 bases and J by 2 bases, with 17 bases between the two germline ends. The germline V gene encodes CDR1 WSHSY and CDR2 SAAADI. This CDR3 contains 17 residues. As DNA, the CDR3 is TGCGCCAGCAGTGAGGGCTCGCGTCCACCGGCCACAGATACGCAGTATTTT. Translated: CASSEGSRPPATDTQYF.

The chain employs TRBV9 and TRBJ2-1; 9 positions agree with TRBD2. Losses at the gene ends were 4 bases for V and 1 base for J; bases not matched to a gene: 6. This CDR3 has 16 residues. CDR1 is SGDLS, CDR2 YYNGEE, per germline. The CDR3, as DNA: TGTGCCAGCAGCACCACAGCGGGGGGATCCTACAATGAGCAGTTCTTC. This translates into CASSTTAGGSYNEQFF. Combining the CDR3 with reference TRBV9 and TRBJ2-1 gives the whole variable domain DSGVTQTPKHLITATGQRVTLRCSPRSGDLSVYWYQQSLDQGLQFLIQYYNGEERAKGNILERFSAQQFPDLHSELNLSSLELGDSALYFCASSTTAGGSYNEQFFGPGTRLTVL.

The chain employs TRBV5-5 and TRBJ1-1; the D is unclear. Between the trimmed V and J ends, which lost 2 bases and 4 bases, there was a span of 12 bases. Germline CDR1 is SGHKS and CDR2 is YYEKEE (reference sequence). This CDR3 region has 14 residues. The CDR3 region has the DNA TGTGCCAGCAGCTTCCACGACATACTCACTGAAGCTTTCTTT. It specifies CASSFHDILTEAFF.

Only one count was recorded for this clone. This chain uses TRBV5-1 with TRBJ1-6; 9 nucleotides match TRBD1. The CDR3 has 18 amino acids. Losses at the gene ends were 0 bases for V and 5 bases for J; bases not matched to a gene: 9. CDR1 and CDR2 (germline): SGHRS, YFSETQ. The CDR3 bases are TGCGCCAGCAGCTTGGTAGTACAGGACAGGGGTAATAATTCACCCCTCCACTTT. Protein: CASSLVVQDRGNNSPLHF.

The rearrangement joins TRBV18 to TRBJ2-1; D perhaps matches TRBD1 (6 bases). With 1 base removed from V and 6 bases from J, the gap between germline ends came to 13 bases. The CDR3 extends over 15 amino acids. From germline, CDR1 is KGHSH and CDR2 LQKENI. Here the CDR3 DNA reads TGTGCCAGCTCACCACAAACAGGGTCAGGCAATGAGCAGTTCTTC. Translating it yields CASSPQTGSGNEQFF. Together with reference TRBV18 and TRBJ2-1, the CDR3 gives the full variable domain: NAGVMQNPRHLVRRRGQEARLRCSPMKGHSHVYWYRQLPEEGLKFMVYLQKENIIDESGMPKERFSAEFPKEGPSILRIQQVVRGDSAAYFCASSPQTGSGNEQFFGPGTRLTVL.

J is TRBJ2-7 and V is TRBV7-2; TRBD1 matches at 8 bases. With 1 base clipped from V and 3 bases from J, the junction kept 2 bases outside the gene matches. Germline V CDR1 and CDR2: SGHTA, FQGNSA. The CDR3 has 14 residues. In DNA, the CDR3 is TGTGCCAGCAGCTTAGGGACAGGGATCTACGAGCAGTACTTC. Its translation: CASSLGTGIYEQYF.

V is TRBV2 and J is TRBJ1-2, with 11 positions matching TRBD1. Germline V gene sequence: CDR1 SNHLY, CDR2 FYNNEI. CDR3 length: 16 residues. With 2 bases clipped from V and 4 bases from J, the junction kept 6 bases outside the gene matches. In DNA, the CDR3 is TGTGCCAGCAGTGAACACGGGACAGGGGGTGGCTATGGCTACACCTTC. This encodes CASSEHGTGGGYGYTF.

The chain links TRBV6-5 to TRBJ1-2; 9 bases fit TRBD1. This CDR3 spans 14 amino acids. Per the germline V gene, CDR1 is MNHEY and CDR2 is SVGAGI. With 6 bases clipped from V and 4 bases from J, the junction kept 6 bases outside the gene matches. DNA for the CDR3: TGTGCCAGCAGATTGGGACAGGGTATCTATGGCTACACCTTC. It yields the protein CASRLGQGIYGYTF.

This clone was counted once. The gene calls are TRBV18 and TRBJ1-1, with a tentative D call TRBD1 (5 bases). CDR3 size: 13 residues. Deletions cut 6 bases from V and 1 base from J, with 9 bases between. CDR1 and CDR2 from the germline V gene are KGHSH and LQKENI. CDR3 protein: CASSAGRNTEAFF. The CDR3, as DNA: TGTGCCAGCTCCGCGGGACGGAACACTGAAGCTTTCTTT.

The gene calls are TRBV6-5 and TRBJ1-1; D may be TRBD1 (5 bases). Trimming stripped 4 bases from V and 1 base from J, with 10 bases between. Germline assignment: CDR1 MNHEY and CDR2 SVGAGI. The CDR3 is made up of 14 amino acids. The CDR3 reads CASSSGTGNTEAFF. DNA for the CDR3: TGTGCCAGCAGTTCCGGGACGGGGAACACTGAAGCTTTCTTT.

This clone was recorded a few times. The chain is built from TRBV29-1 and TRBJ1-1, with 7 nucleotides matching TRBD1. The CDR3 covers 14 residues. Germline CDR1 and CDR2: SQVTM and ANQGSEA. Unmatched junction bases numbered 9, after V lost 4 bases and J lost 4 bases. CDR3 coding DNA: TGCAGCGTTGCGGCAGGGGGTCTTACCACTGAAGCTTTCTTT. Protein product: CSVAAGGLTTEAFF. Full variable domain (missing parts from reference TRBV29-1 and TRBJ1-1): SAVISQKPSRDICQRGTSLTIQCQVDSQVTMMFWYRQQPGQSLTLIATANQGSEATYESGFVIDKFPISRPNLTFSTLTVSNMSPEDSSIYLCSVAAGGLTTEAFFGQGTRLTVV.

The chain uses TRBV30 and TRBJ1-2, with 9 bases matching TRBD1. Unmatched junction bases numbered 3, after V lost 0 bases and J lost 7 bases. The CDR3 spans 13 residues. The germline gives CDR1 GTSNPN, CDR2 SVGIG (reference sequence). For the CDR3, the DNA is TGTGCCTGGAGTGTATGGGACAGGGCTGGCTACACCTTC. It codes for CAWSVWDRAGYTF.

The table lists this clone with a count of one. Other nucleotide sequences in the sample specify the same CDR3. The V gene is TRBV5-1, the J gene TRBJ2-7; D is unclear. Trimming left V 0 bases short and J 3 bases short, with 4 bases between. In germline, CDR1 is SGHRS, CDR2 YFSETQ. The CDR3 is made up of 12 amino acids. The CDR3 coding sequence is TGCGCCAGCAGCTTGGGGGACTACGAGCAGTACTTC. Translated: CASSLGDYEQYF.

V gene TRBV7-2 combines with J gene TRBJ1-6; the match to TRBD1 covers 9 bases. Per germline, CDR1 SGHTA and CDR2 FQGNSA. The CDR3 spans 15 residues. The ends lost 3 bases at V and 8 bases at J; junction bases unmatched: 5. CDR3 residues: CASSLSWTGDSPLHF. In DNA form, the CDR3 reads TGTGCCAGCAGCTTGAGTTGGACAGGGGATTCACCCCTCCACTTT.